The rows below give T cell receptor beta chains drawn from one sample of a study of OX40 agonist ivuxolimab in advanced cancers. Here immunoSEQ multiplex PCR was the method, and the copy in TCRdb shows in-frame clones only, minus some. Of around 39,000 clones detected, 88% appear once; the ten largest clones hold less than 5%. The sequenced sample was CD4+ or CD8+ T cells sorted from blood, obtained in a trial of the OX40 agonist ivuxolimab. The origin of the receptors is an adult with an advanced solid tumor such as melanoma, head and neck, liver or kidney cancer. CDR3s leave out the opening cysteine and the closing phenylalanine or tryptophan.

J gene | V gene | CDR3 protein
TRBJ2-6 | TRBV6-1 | ASSGRISGANVLT
TRBJ1-4 | TRBV7-2 | ASSPTGQGGEKLF
TRBJ1-2 | TRBV7-3 | ASSQNRGQGYT
TRBJ2-3 | TRBV4-1 | ASSQAYRDLSLGADSTDTQY
TRBJ1-2 | TRBV7-2 | ASSLVGSYKGRGYT
TRBJ2-5 | TRBV21-1 | ASSKVDNWLRETQY
TRBJ2-2 | TRBV4-1 | ASRLAGPGGGELF
TRBJ1-1 | TRBV25-1 | ASSGWRGPLNTEAF
TRBJ1-1 | TRBV19 | ASSSLYMNTEAF
TRBJ2-7 | TRBV29-1 | SVGGSQKREQY
TRBJ2-3 | TRBV30 | AWSFLGSVDTQY
TRBJ2-2 | TRBV19 | ASRRTSRDTGELF
TRBJ1-2 | TRBV7-2 | ASSPDGSYGYT
TRBJ1-4 | TRBV27 | ASRRTGNEKLF
TRBJ2-7 | TRBV28 | ASSPIHPEDYEQY
TRBJ1-4 | TRBV28 | ASSLWLGAEKLF
TRBJ2-2 | TRBV18 | ASSPQSNTGELF
TRBJ2-2 | TRBV25-1 | ASSEWGQGLGELF
TRBJ2-7 | TRBV5-1 | ASKRGGDSSYEQY
TRBJ1-2 | TRBV6-1 | ASSSGGTGKFGYT
TRBJ2-1 | TRBV18 | ASSPNPSGVPSYNEQF
TRBJ2-7 | TRBV9 | ASSVDGFSLGEQY
TRBJ1-2 | TRBV28 | ASQRDRSYGYT
TRBJ2-7 | TRBV27 | ASSFRSRGGFSEQY
TRBJ2-5 | TRBV5-1 | ASSPGLAVQETQY
TRBJ2-2 | TRBV4-1 | ASSQRVAGVNTGELF
TRBJ2-4 | TRBV11-2 | ASSSRVSQGNIQY
TRBJ2-1 | TRBV29-1 | SVWFTYNEQF